Given below is one T cell receptor (beta chain) in context. What this receptor recognizes is not known. The sample holds no much larger clone one base away, and base qualities are not on file. These data come from a study of T cell responses to AZD1222 COVID-19 vaccine (dated by TCRdb to the early 2020s). Regarding the research as a whole: TCR sequencing was performed for 230 to 250 trial participants, of whom 200 to 220 were given two doses of AZD1222 and 26 were given two doses of MenACWY control vaccine. Trial participants were enrolled into age subgroups of 18-55, 56-69 and 70-plus years, which contained about 160, 30 and 59 TCR-sequenced participants, respectively. The paper as a whole reports these results and caveats: Spike-specific TCR breadth and depth rose significantly after two AZD1222 doses compared with day 0 and with MenACWY recipients. Because no day 14 peak-response samples were available, repertoires were characterized only after the peak T cell response. Conclusions about previously exposed vaccinees were limited because only six AZD1222 recipients were SARS-CoV-2 seropositive at baseline. Reportedly, almost half of the unique spike-specific TCRs recognized epitopes lying outside the regions that are mutated in the B.1.351 and B.1.1.7 variants. The 56-69-year group was small, and its depth increase did not reach significance, likely because of low power. The vaccine-associated CD4 TCRs covered the entire spike protein, and the dominant responses fell in regions 160-218 and 743-854. Participants were mostly white British, with more females than males. The authors suggested clonal diversity may have been underestimated.

V has 3 bases trimmed and J has 7 bases trimmed; junction bases matching no gene number 6. Taken from cysteine to phenylalanine, the CDR3 has 15 residues. CDR3 DNA is the only sequence kept; it has 45 bases, read in frame from the first base. In the germline V gene, CDR1 corresponds to SNHLY and CDR2 to FYNNEI. Read against the paper, the sample's time point label means: about 28 days (+/-7) after the second vaccine dose. AZD1222 recipients with second doses at about 4 weeks or about 12 weeks were pooled, because spike-specific TCR depth and breadth did not differ between schedules. Vaccinee samples were obtained from the UK trials COV001 and COV002, which included a single-blind randomized controlled phase 2/3 trial of AZD1222 (ChAdOx1 nCoV-19) in healthy adults. Trial participant PBMC samples were collected at day 0 and day 28 after the second dose for TCRbeta chain sequencing. The CDR3 regions of human TCRbeta chains were subjected to immunosequencing. On the authors' methods: TCRs in the repertoires were compared against a reference library of SARS-CoV-2-specific TCRs that had been generated with the MIRA antigen-specificity platform. Breadth was defined as the fraction of unique TCRs that were SARS-CoV-2-associated. Depth was defined as the fraction of total T cells that were SARS-CoV-2-associated. Using the MIRA data, every spike-specific TCR was mapped to the spike region that the TCR reacted to and assigned to either a CD4 or a CD8 class. Log10-transformed breadth and depth values were compared by one-way ANOVA with Sidak's multiple comparisons tests. TCRdb holds this immuneACCESS table with in-frame rearrangements only. Some clones are missing; in checked studies, unresolved V genes explain under half, and the rest has no known cause. The DNA gave D and trimming, while V, J and clone size come from that table. The table for this sample lists tens of thousands of clones; around nine tenths of them were counted only once. Less than 4% of the sample goes to the ten largest clones.

Recombination connected TRBV2 to TRBJ1-4, and TRBD1 matches 9 of the central bases. The input for sequencing was peripheral blood, taken 28 days after the second AZD1222 dose. The sequence was collected from an adult who received the AZD1222 COVID-19 vaccine. The CDR3 loop reads CASSEMGQGGEKLFF. In nucleotide form, the sequence is TGTGCCAGCAGTGAGATGGGACAGGGAGGTGAAAAACTGTTTTTT.